The rows below give T cell receptor beta chains drawn from one sample of a study of T cell responses to AZD1222 COVID-19 vaccine. Clones were sequenced by immunoSEQ multiplex PCR, and TCRdb holds only the in-frame ones, with some missing. The table records around 130,000 clones, approximately 93% of them present only once. The sequencing here drew on peripheral blood, taken on day 0 of AZD1222 vaccination. All receptors derive from an adult in good health. Both conserved end residues are part of each CDR3. The D gene is left open where the match is weak. Clone sizes are given selectively: once, few, many, or a class where the clone is expanded.

NA	TRBV7-9	TRBJ1-5	NA	CASSLGVAPQHF	TGTGCCAGCAGCTTAGGGGTGGCGCCCCAGCATTTT
NA	TRBV5-4	TRBJ1-2	NA	CASTRSELYGYTF	TGTGCCAGCACTAGGTCAGAGCTCTATGGCTACACCTTC
NA	TRBV18	TRBJ2-7	NA	CASSGDDSYEQYF	TGTGCCAGCTCAGGGGACGACTCCTACGAGCAGTACTTC
NA	TRBV30	TRBJ1-6	NA	CAWRIHSFGLDSPLHF	TGTGCCTGGAGGATTCATAGTTTCGGGCTGGATTCACCCCTCCACTTT
NA	TRBV6-5	TRBJ1-5	NA	CASRKQGSNQPQHF	TGTGCCAGCAGAAAACAGGGTAGCAATCAGCCCCAGCATTTT
NA	TRBV18	TRBJ2-2	NA	CASSPPRDTGELFF	TGTGCCAGCTCACCACCCAGGGACACCGGGGAGCTGTTTTTT
NA	TRBV7-8	TRBJ1-2	NA	CASSIAGRGGSGYTF	TGTGCCAGCAGTATAGCCGGAAGGGGAGGAAGTGGCTACACCTTC
NA	TRBV18	TRBJ1-1	NA	CASSPLPPSPAENTEAFF	TGTGCCAGCTCACCCCTTCCCCCTTCACCAGCTGAGAACACTGAAGCTTTCTTT
NA	TRBV2	TRBJ1-3	TRBD1	CASRATGGSGNTIYF	TGTGCCAGCAGGGCCACAGGGGGCAGTGGGAACACCATATATTTT
NA	TRBV5-5	TRBJ2-5	NA	CASSLVLAEETQYF	TGTGCCAGCAGCTTGGTACTAGCCGAGGAGACCCAGTACTTC
NA	TRBV12-3/TRBV12-4	TRBJ2-1	NA	CATSLPGGWEQFF	TGTGCCACCTCTTTACCCGGGGGTTGGGAGCAGTTCTTC
NA	TRBV11-2	TRBJ1-1	NA	CASSGTQNTEAFF	TGTGCCAGCAGCGGAACACAGAACACTGAAGCTTTCTTT
NA	TRBV10-3	TRBJ2-7	NA	CAISDRPPYEQYF	TGTGCCATCAGTGACAGGCCCCCCTACGAGCAGTACTTC
once	TRBV11-3	TRBJ2-1	NA	CASSFRGYNEQFF	TGTGCCAGCAGCTTTCGGGGGTACAATGAGCAGTTCTTC
NA	TRBV7-3	TRBJ1-2	TRBD1	CASSLEGAGYTF	TGTGCCAGCAGCTTAGAGGGGGCAGGCTACACCTTC
few	TRBV6-5	TRBJ1-2	NA	CASSREVYGYTF	TGTGCCAGCAGCCGGGAGGTCTATGGCTACACCTTC
NA	TRBV20-1	TRBJ1-1	NA	CSALVITEAFF	TGCAGTGCCTTAGTTATCACTGAAGCTTTCTTT
NA	TRBV3-1/TRBV3-2	TRBJ1-5	NA	CASSQGWRNQPQHF	TGTGCCAGCAGCCAAGGGTGGCGCAATCAGCCCCAGCATTTT
NA	TRBV6-5	TRBJ1-2	TRBD1	CASSSLGTANYGYTF	TGTGCCAGCAGTTCATTGGGGACAGCTAACTATGGCTACACCTTC
few	TRBV6-4	TRBJ2-3	TRBD2	CASSDGTSGGADTQYF	TGTGCCAGCAGTGACGGGACTAGCGGGGGGGCAGATACGCAGTATTTT
NA	TRBV12-3/TRBV12-4	TRBJ1-1	NA	CASSFSVNTEAFF	TGTGCCAGCAGTTTCTCAGTGAACACTGAAGCTTTCTTT
NA	TRBV4-1	TRBJ2-1	TRBD1	CASSSHRGHDNEQFF	TGCGCCAGCAGCTCCCACAGGGGTCACGACAATGAGCAGTTCTTC
NA	TRBV5-1	TRBJ1-2	TRBD1	CASSPWTGNVPYGYTF	TGCGCCAGCAGCCCCTGGACAGGGAATGTTCCTTATGGCTACACCTTC
NA	TRBV18	TRBJ1-1	TRBD1	CASSRDRDKAFF	TGTGCCAGCTCACGGGACAGGGATAAAGCTTTCTTT
NA	TRBV19	TRBJ2-5	NA	CASSIEGGVETQYF	TGTGCCAGTAGTATCGAGGGGGGCGTGGAGACCCAGTACTTC
NA	TRBV5-4	TRBJ2-3	TRBD1	CASSLGTDTTDTQYF	TGTGCCAGCAGCCTCGGGACAGACACCACAGATACGCAGTATTTT